The 8 T cell receptor beta chains below were found in one sample sequenced in a study of CD8 T cells in ankylosing spondylitis. TCRdb reprocessed the 5' RACE reads with MiXCR, giving one entry per CDR3 protein. The table shows around 35,000 distinct CDR3 sequences, with 11% occurring only once. Material for sequencing was synovial fluid, either unsorted or a sorted T cell fraction (not recorded which). These receptors were taken from a male donor with ankylosing spondylitis.

This chain joins TRBV9 and TRBJ1-3; D might be TRBD1 (5 bases). In germline, CDR1 is SGDLS, CDR2 YYNGEE. V lost 0 bases and J lost 1, with 8 bases in between. CDR3 length: 15 residues. Here the CDR3 DNA reads TGTGCCAGCAGCGTAGCGGGGGATTCTGGAAACACCATATATTTT. This gives the protein CASSVAGDSGNTIYF.

This clonotype was seen ten or more times. This rearrangement joins TRBV7-6 to TRBJ2-5; TRBD2 agrees at 10 bases. CDR1 is SGHVS, CDR2 FNYEAQ, per germline. The CDR3 is made up of 19 amino acids. V was clipped by 5 bases and J by 7 bases; unmatched bases: 22. The CDR3 loop is CASSPYSSPSGSPRGTQYF. The CDR3 region has the DNA TGTGCCAGCAGCCCGTATTCGAGCCCTAGCGGGAGCCCCAGAGGGACCCAGTACTTC.

The table lists this clonotype with many counts. The rearrangement links TRBV7-9 to TRBJ2-1; 7 positions agree with TRBD2. Germline loops: CDR1 SEHNR, CDR2 FQNEAQ (reference sequence). The CDR3 is made up of 15 amino acids. V shed 4 bases and J 8 bases; nucleotides not matched to a gene: 11. The CDR3 DNA reads as TGTGCCAGCAGCTCGATGGGACTACCCTTTGATGAGCAGTTCTTC. This codes for CASSSMGLPFDEQFF. Looking up the rest from reference TRBV7-9 and TRBJ2-1 gives the full variable domain: DTGVSQNPRHKITKRGQNVTFRCDPISEHNRLYWYRQTLGQGPEFLTYFQNEAQLEKSRLLSDRFSAERPKGSFSTLEIQRTEQGDSAMYLCASSSMGLPFDEQFFGPGTRLTVL.

There are many counts of this clonotype. This chain uses TRBV12-3 or TRBV12-4 with TRBJ2-2; a weak D match, TRBD2 (5 bases). CDR3 length equals 15 residues. V was clipped by 0 bases and J by 1 base, with 6 bases between them. In DNA form, the CDR3 reads TGTGCCAGCAGTTTAGCGGGGAGGAACACCGGGGAGCTGTTTTTT. This sequence encodes CASSLAGRNTGELFF.

This clonotype was seen repeatedly, ten times or more. The chain links TRBV27 to TRBJ2-7, with 7 bases aligning to TRBD1. This CDR3 has 13 amino acids. Germline V gene sequence: CDR1 MNHEY, CDR2 SMNVEV (reference sequence). J lost 3 bases, V lost 5 bases, and 4 bases had no gene match. The CDR3 loop reads CASSPWDSYEQYF. The CDR3 DNA sequence: TGTGCCAGCAGTCCCTGGGACAGCTACGAGCAGTACTTC.

The genes are TRBV14 and TRBJ2-3; D might be TRBD2 (6 bases). V gave up 11 bases and J gave up 4 bases, with 19 bases separating them. Germline assignment: CDR1 SGHDN and CDR2 FVKESK. CDR3 length: 14 amino acids. The CDR3 here is CASSAASGADTQYF. The DNA of the CDR3 is TGTGCCTCTTCGGCAGCCTCGGGGGCAGATACGCAGTATTTT. Complete variable domain (other parts from reference TRBV14 and TRBJ2-3): EAGVTQFPSHSVIEKGQTVTLRCDPISGHDNLYWYRRVMGKEIKFLLHFVKESKQDESGMPNNRFLAERTGGTYSTLKVQPAELEDSGVYFCASSAASGADTQYFGPGTRLTVL.

This clonotype came up many times. The chain employs TRBV12-3 or TRBV12-4 and TRBJ2-7, with 7 bases that match TRBD1. The CDR3 has 13 residues. V lost 5 bases, J lost 3 bases, and 4 bases stayed unmatched. This CDR3 reads CASSEQGFYEQYF. CDR3 DNA sequence: TGTGCCAGCAGTGAACAGGGGTTCTACGAGCAGTACTTC.

This chain joins TRBV12-3 or TRBV12-4 and TRBJ2-2, with D unclear. V was shortened by 3 bases and J by 7 bases, with 9 bases between the two germline ends. The length of the CDR3 is 13 residues. CDR3 coding DNA: TGTGCCAGCAGTTTCACGTTAGGCGGGGAGCTGTTTTTT. As protein: CASSFTLGGELFF.